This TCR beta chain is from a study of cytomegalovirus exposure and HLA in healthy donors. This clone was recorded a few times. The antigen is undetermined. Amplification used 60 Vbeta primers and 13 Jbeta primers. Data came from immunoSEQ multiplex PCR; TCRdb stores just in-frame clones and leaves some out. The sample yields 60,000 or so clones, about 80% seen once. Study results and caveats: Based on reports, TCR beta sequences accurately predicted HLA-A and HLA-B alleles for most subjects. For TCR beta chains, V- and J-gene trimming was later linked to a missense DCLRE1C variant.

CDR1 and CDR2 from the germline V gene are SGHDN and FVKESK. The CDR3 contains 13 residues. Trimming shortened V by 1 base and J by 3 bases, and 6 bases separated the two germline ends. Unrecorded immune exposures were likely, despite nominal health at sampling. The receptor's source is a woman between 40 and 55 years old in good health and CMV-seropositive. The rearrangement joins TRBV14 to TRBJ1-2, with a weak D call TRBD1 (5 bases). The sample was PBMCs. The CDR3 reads CASSQVGHYGYTF. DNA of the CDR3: TGTGCCAGCAGCCAAGTGGGGCACTATGGCTACACCTTC.